This paragraph reports one T cell receptor beta chain. This entry is derived from a study of blood T cell repertoires in COVID-19. J gave up 6 bases and V 2 bases, and 7 bases lay outside the gene matches. The CDR3 has 15 residues. Per germline, CDR1 KGHSH and CDR2 LQKENI. As processed by the authors: Reference gene primer amplification gave nucleated cell count estimates. The protocol was immunoSEQ multiplex PCR, while the TCRdb copy is restricted to in-frame clones and leaves out a portion. From that table come the V and J calls and clone size; the DNA was used to work out D and trimming. The table shows 300,000 or so clones, with approximately 88% occurring only once.

This clonotype originated in a man younger than 35 who had recovered from COVID-19. Sequences were obtained from peripheral blood. V and J are TRBV18 and TRBJ1-2, with 9 bases fitting TRBD1. Here the CDR3 DNA reads TGTGCCAGCTCACCAAATCGGGACAGGGCCGATGGCTACACCTTC. Its protein is CASSPNRDRADGYTF.